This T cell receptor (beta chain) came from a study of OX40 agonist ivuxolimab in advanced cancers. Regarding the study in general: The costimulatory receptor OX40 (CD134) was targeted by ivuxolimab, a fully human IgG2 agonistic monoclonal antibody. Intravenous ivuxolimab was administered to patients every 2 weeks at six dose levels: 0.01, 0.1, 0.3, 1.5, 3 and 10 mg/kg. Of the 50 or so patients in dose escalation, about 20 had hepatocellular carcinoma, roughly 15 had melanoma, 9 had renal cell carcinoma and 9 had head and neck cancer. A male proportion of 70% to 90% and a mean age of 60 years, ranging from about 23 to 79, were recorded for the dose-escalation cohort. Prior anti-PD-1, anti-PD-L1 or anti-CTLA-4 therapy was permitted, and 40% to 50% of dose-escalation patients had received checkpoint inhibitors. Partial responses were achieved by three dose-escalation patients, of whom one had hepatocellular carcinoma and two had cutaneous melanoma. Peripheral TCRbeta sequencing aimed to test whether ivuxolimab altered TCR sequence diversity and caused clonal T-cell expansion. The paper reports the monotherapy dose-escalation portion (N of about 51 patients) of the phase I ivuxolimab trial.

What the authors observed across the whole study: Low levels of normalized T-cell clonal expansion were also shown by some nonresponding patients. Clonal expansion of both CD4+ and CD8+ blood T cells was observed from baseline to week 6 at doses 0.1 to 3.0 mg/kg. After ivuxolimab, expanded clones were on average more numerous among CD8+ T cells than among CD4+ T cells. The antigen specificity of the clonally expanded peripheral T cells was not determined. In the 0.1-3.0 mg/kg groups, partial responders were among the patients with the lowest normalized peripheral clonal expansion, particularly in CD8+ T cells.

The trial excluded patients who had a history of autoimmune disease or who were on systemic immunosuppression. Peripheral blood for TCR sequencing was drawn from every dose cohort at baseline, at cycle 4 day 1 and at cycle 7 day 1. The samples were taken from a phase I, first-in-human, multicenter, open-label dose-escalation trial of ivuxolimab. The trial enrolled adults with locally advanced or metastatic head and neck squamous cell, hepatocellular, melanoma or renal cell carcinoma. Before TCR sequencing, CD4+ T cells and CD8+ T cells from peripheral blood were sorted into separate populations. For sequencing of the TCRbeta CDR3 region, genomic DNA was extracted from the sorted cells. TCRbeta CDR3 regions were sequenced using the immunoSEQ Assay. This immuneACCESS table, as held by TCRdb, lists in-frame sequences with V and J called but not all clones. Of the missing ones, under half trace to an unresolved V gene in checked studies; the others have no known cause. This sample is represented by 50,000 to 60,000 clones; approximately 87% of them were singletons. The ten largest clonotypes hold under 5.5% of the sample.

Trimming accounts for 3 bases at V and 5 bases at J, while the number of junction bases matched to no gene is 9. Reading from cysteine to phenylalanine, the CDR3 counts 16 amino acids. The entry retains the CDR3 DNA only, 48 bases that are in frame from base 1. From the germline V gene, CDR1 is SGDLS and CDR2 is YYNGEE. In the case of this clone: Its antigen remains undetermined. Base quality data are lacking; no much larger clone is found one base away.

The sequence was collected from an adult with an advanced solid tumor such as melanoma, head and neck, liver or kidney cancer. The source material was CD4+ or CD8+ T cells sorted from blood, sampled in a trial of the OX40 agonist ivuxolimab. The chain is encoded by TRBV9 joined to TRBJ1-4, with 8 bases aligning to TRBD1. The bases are TGTGCCAGCAGCGCCCAAGACAGGGGTGGGAATGAAAAACTGTTTTTT. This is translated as CASSAQDRGGNEKLFF.